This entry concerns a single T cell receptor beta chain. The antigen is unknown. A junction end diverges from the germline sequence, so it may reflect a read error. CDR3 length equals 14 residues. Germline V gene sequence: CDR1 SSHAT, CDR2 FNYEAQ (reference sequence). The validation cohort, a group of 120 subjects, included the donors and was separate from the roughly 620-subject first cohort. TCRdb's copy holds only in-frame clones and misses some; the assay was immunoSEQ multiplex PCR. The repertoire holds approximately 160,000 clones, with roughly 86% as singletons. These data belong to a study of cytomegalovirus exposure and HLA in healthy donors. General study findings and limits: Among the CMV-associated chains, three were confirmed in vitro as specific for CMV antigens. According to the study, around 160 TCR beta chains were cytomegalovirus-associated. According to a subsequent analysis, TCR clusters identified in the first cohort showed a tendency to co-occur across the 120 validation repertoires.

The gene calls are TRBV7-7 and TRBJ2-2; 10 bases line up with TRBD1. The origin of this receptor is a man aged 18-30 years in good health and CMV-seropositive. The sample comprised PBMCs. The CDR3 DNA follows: TGTGCTAGCAGCTTCGGACAGGGGGCCGGGGAGCTGTTTTTT. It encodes CASSFGQGAGELFF.